Shown below are 26 T cell receptor beta chains from a single sample sequenced in a study of CD8 T cells in Susac syndrome. Reverse transcription used about 0.45 to 1 ug RNA and random hexamers. TCRdb called the immunoSEQ multiplex PCR reads again in MiXCR, with one record for every CDR3 protein. The sample has roughly 120,000 distinct CDR3 sequences, roughly 94% seen once; the top ten hold around 0.12%. The sequencing input was CD4+ T cells from PBMCs. The receptors derive from a human donor with multiple sclerosis.

This rearrangement joins TRBV19 to TRBJ2-2, with a tentative D call TRBD1 (5 bases). Trimming pared 6 bases from V and 7 bases from J, leaving 15 bases between. The germline V gene encodes CDR1 LNHDA and CDR2 SQIVND (reference sequence). The CDR3 length is 14 residues. DNA of the CDR3: TGTGCCAGTAGCCCCCAGGGATGGGGCGGGGAGCTGTTTTTT. Translation: CASSPQGWGGELFF.

The chain links TRBV7-2 to TRBJ2-7, with 10 bases that match TRBD1. Germline assignment: CDR1 SGHTA and CDR2 FQGNSA. The CDR3 length is 14 residues. V lost 11 bases, J lost 7 bases, and 14 bases stayed unmatched. CDR3 DNA: TGTGCCGCCGCGGTGGGACAGGGGCTTGGGGAGCAGTACTTC. This translates into CAAAVGQGLGEQYF.

V is TRBV7-2 and J is TRBJ2-7; tentative D call: TRBD1 (6 bases). V lost 7 bases and J lost 7, with 23 bases in between. Germline V lookup: CDR1 SGHTA, CDR2 FQGNSA. The CDR3 contains 15 residues. The DNA for the CDR3 is TGTGCCAGCAACGGAGGAATACACCAGGGGAGAGAGCAGTACTTC. Its translation is CASNGGIHQGREQYF.

The V and J genes are TRBV7-9 and TRBJ1-1; no firm D call. The V end lost 7 bases, the J end lost 2 bases, and 14 bases lay between the germline ends. In germline, CDR1 is SEHNR, CDR2 FQNEAQ (reference sequence). The CDR3 contains 14 residues. In nucleotides, the CDR3 is TGTGCCAGCACCGAAAGGAACGGAAACACTGAAGCTTTCTTT. Amino acids: CASTERNGNTEAFF.

The DNA of the CDR3 is TGTGCCAGCAGTTTAAACGGGGGTGGGGAGACCCAGTACTTC. Residues: CASSLNGGGETQYF. The chain carries TRBV28 and TRBJ2-5, with a weak D call TRBD2 (6 bases). Trimming stripped 2 bases from V and 5 bases from J, with 12 bases between. The germline gives CDR1 MDHEN, CDR2 SYDVKM. The CDR3 has 14 amino acids.

This clonotype was observed once. This chain connects TRBV5-1 to TRBJ2-7; a possible D gene is TRBD1 (6 bases). V lost 0 bases and J lost 3, with 13 bases in between. Germline V gene data show CDR1 as SGHRS and CDR2 as YFSETQ. CDR3 size: 15 residues. CDR3 loop: CASSLERGQVYEQYF. Here the CDR3 DNA reads TGCGCCAGCAGCTTGGAGAGGGGACAAGTCTACGAGCAGTACTTC. The entire variable domain, with the rest obtained from reference TRBV5-1 and TRBJ2-7, is as follows: KAGVTQTPRYLIKTRGQQVTLSCSPISGHRSVSWYQQTPGQGLQFLFEYFSETQRNKGNFPGRFSGRQFSNSRSEMNVSTLELGDSALYLCASSLERGQVYEQYFGPGTRLTVT.

The V call is TRBV7-8, the J call TRBJ2-5; the D is unclear. The CDR3 totals 14 residues. CDR1 and CDR2 (germline): SGHVS, FQNEAQ. Trimming removed 4 bases from V and 1 base from J, with 10 bases in between. The CDR3 region is CASSSDGRQETQYF. CDR3 nucleotides: TGTGCCAGCAGCTCCGACGGCCGCCAAGAGACCCAGTACTTC.

Here the CDR3 DNA reads TGCGCCAGCAGCCCTCTCGGGACAGGAGGAGAGACCCAGTACTTC. Translation: CASSPLGTGGETQYF. This chain connects TRBV5-1 to TRBJ2-5, with 8 bases identical to TRBD1. V shed 4 bases and J 4 bases; nucleotides not matched to a gene: 9. This CDR3 region has 15 residues. CDR1 SGHRS and CDR2 YFSETQ come from the germline V gene.

Comment on this clonotype: At one end, the junction sequence differs from germline, possibly due to a read error. CDR3 coding DNA: TGCAGCGTTAAAGAGGGGCTTGCTGGCTACACCTTC. This sequence encodes CSVKEGLAGYTF. J is TRBJ1-2 and V is TRBV29-1; tentatively, D is TRBD1 (5 bases). Germline CDR1 reads SQVTM; CDR2 reads ANQGSEA. This CDR3 is built from 12 residues.

The rearrangement links TRBV5-1 to TRBJ2-7; D is unclear. The CDR3 has 14 residues. CDR1 SGHRS and CDR2 YFSETQ come from the germline V gene. The V and J ends lost 0 bases and 4 bases respectively, with 11 bases between them. As DNA, the CDR3 is TGCGCCAGCAGCTTGGCCGGTGAAGCATACGAGCAGTACTTC. Translated: CASSLAGEAYEQYF.

This clonotype was seen more than once but under ten times. J is TRBJ2-2 and V is TRBV7-9; 7 positions match TRBD1. From germline, CDR1 is SEHNR and CDR2 FQNEAQ (reference sequence). J was trimmed by 3 bases and V by 9 bases; bases with no gene match: 7. The CDR3 contains 14 residues. The CDR3 region has the DNA TGTGCCAGTTCGAGGGACAGCTACACCGGGGAGCTGTTTTTT. It translates to CASSRDSYTGELFF.

The chain couples TRBV9 to TRBJ2-5, with 9 nucleotides matching TRBD2. Trimming cost V 4 bases and J 3 bases; bases outside gene matches: 7. CDR1 is SGDLS, CDR2 YYNGEE, per germline. This CDR3 is 15 amino acids long. The CDR3 spells CASSSATSGKETQYF. The DNA for the CDR3 is TGTGCCAGCAGCTCTGCGACTAGCGGAAAAGAGACCCAGTACTTC.

The J gene is TRBJ2-6, the V gene TRBV4-2, with TRBD1 identical over 7 bases. Germline assignment: CDR1 LGHNA and CDR2 YNFKEQ. This CDR3 region has 19 residues. V trimming: 2 bases; J trimming: 0 bases; junction bases outside the gene matches: 10. CDR3 nucleotides: TGTGCCAGCAGCCAAACATACGGGACAGTTTTCTCTGGGGCCAACGTCCTGACTTTC. Translated, it gives CASSQTYGTVFSGANVLTF.

Only one count was recorded for this clonotype. V usage is TRBV14 and J usage is TRBJ1-1; D is perhaps TRBD1 (6 bases). V lost 3 bases to trimming and J lost 7 bases, with 15 bases between them. The CDR3 length is 14 residues. From germline, CDR1 is SGHDN and CDR2 FVKESK. CDR3 DNA sequence: TGTGCCAGCAGCCAGACAGGCCCTGGGGGTGAAGCTTTCTTT. This sequence encodes CASSQTGPGGEAFF.

J is TRBJ2-1 and V is TRBV11-2; 15 positions agree with TRBD2. CDR3 length: 17 amino acids. V gave up 5 bases and J gave up 1 base; unmatched junction bases: 3. Germline V lookup: CDR1 SGHAT, CDR2 FQNNGV. The CDR3 bases are TGTGCCAGCAGCCGGACTAGCGGGGGGGTATCCTACAATGAGCAGTTCTTC. This translates into CASSRTSGGVSYNEQFF.

This chain links TRBV29-1 with TRBJ2-7, with D possibly being TRBD2 (6 bases). Germline CDR1 and CDR2: SQVTM and ANQGSEA. This CDR3 has 13 residues. The ends were cut back, 0 bases at V and 4 bases at J, with 10 bases in the middle. CDR3 sequence reads: CSVEDLGGYEQYF. The CDR3 DNA follows: TGCAGCGTTGAAGATCTGGGGGGATACGAGCAGTACTTC.

The sample holds one count of this clonotype. The V call is TRBV7-2, the J call TRBJ2-7; D is uncertain. This CDR3 comprises 12 residues. Trimming removed 0 bases from V and 5 bases from J, with 5 bases in between. The germline V gene has CDR1 SGHTA and CDR2 FQGNSA. The CDR3 protein is CASSLAHHEQYF. The CDR3 DNA is TGTGCCAGCAGCTTAGCGCACCACGAGCAGTACTTC.

This chain links TRBV3-1 with TRBJ2-1; TRBD2 agrees at 7 bases. This CDR3 has 15 residues. Losses at the gene ends were 5 bases for V and 0 bases for J; bases not matched to a gene: 4. Germline CDR1 and CDR2: LGHDT and YNNKEL (reference sequence). The CDR3 region has the DNA TGTGCCAGCAGCGCCCTAGCGGTCTCCTACAATGAGCAGTTCTTC. As protein: CASSALAVSYNEQFF.

The J gene is TRBJ2-2, the V gene TRBV12-3 or TRBV12-4; perhaps TRBD2 as D (5 bases). V lost 5 bases and J lost 4, with 14 bases in between. The CDR3 contains 15 residues. CDR3 residues: CASSSSKAGTGELFF. In DNA form, the CDR3 reads TGTGCCAGCAGTAGCAGCAAGGCGGGCACCGGGGAGCTGTTTTTT.

The V call is TRBV4-2, the J call TRBJ2-5; no clear D. CDR1 and CDR2 from the germline V gene are LGHNA and YNFKEQ. The CDR3 runs to 13 residues. The V and J ends lost 0 bases and 5 bases respectively, with 7 bases between them. The CDR3 protein is CASSQEPTETQYF. In DNA form, the CDR3 reads TGTGCCAGCAGCCAAGAGCCCACGGAGACCCAGTACTTC.

The J gene is TRBJ1-2, the V gene TRBV3-1; D not certain. Deletions cut 3 bases from V and 9 bases from J, with 11 bases between. The V gene's germline CDR1 is LGHDT and CDR2 YNNKEL (reference sequence). The CDR3 length is 12 residues. As DNA, the CDR3 is TGTGCCAGCAGCCAGGGCTTTTTAAGCTACACCTTC. Its translation: CASSQGFLSYTF.

The V call is TRBV25-1, the J call TRBJ2-2; a weak D match, TRBD2 (6 bases). Germline CDR1 and CDR2: MGHDK and SYGVNS. V lost 1 base and J 10 bases, leaving 16 bases between the germline ends. The CDR3 length is 15 residues. The CDR3 spells CASSELSAGGKELFF. In DNA form, the CDR3 reads TGTGCCAGCAGTGAATTGTCAGCGGGTGGTAAGGAGCTGTTTTTT.

This clonotype was counted between two and nine times. The chain uses TRBV30 and TRBJ1-1; weak D call: TRBD1 (6 bases). This CDR3 region has 13 residues. Germline CDR1 and CDR2: GTSNPN and SVGIG (reference sequence). Trimming left V 0 bases short and J 4 bases short, with 9 bases between. The CDR3 region is CAWSVLGGTEAFF. CDR3 sequence (DNA): TGTGCCTGGAGTGTTCTAGGGGGCACTGAAGCTTTCTTT.

The chain joins TRBV2 to TRBJ1-2, with unresolved D. V was shortened by 7 bases and J by 2 bases, with 2 bases between the two germline ends. The germline CDR1 and CDR2 sequences are SNHLY and FYNNEI. CDR3 length: 10 residues. The CDR3 DNA sequence: TGTGCCAGCACAAACTATGGCTACACCTTC. Its protein is CASTNYGYTF.

The chain carries TRBV3-1 and TRBJ1-1; TRBD1 agrees at 7 bases. Per the germline V gene, CDR1 is LGHDT and CDR2 is YNNKEL (reference sequence). This CDR3 spans 15 amino acids. V was pared by 2 bases and J by 1 base, with 4 bases of the junction left unmatched. The CDR3 DNA reads TGTGCCAGCAGCCAAAAGGACAGGAAGAACACTGAAGCTTTCTTT. It yields the protein CASSQKDRKNTEAFF.

The chain recombines TRBV6-5 with TRBJ1-3; the D gene is possibly TRBD1 (5 bases). Germline V gene lookup returns CDR1 MNHEY and CDR2 SVGAGI. This CDR3 region has 15 residues. The V and J ends lost 7 bases and 0 bases respectively, with 13 bases between them. CDR3 sequence reads: CASTSRGISGNTIYF. As DNA, the CDR3 is TGTGCCAGCACGTCGAGGGGCATCTCTGGAAACACCATATATTTT.